The 32 T cell receptor beta chains given below trace back to one sample, sequenced in a study of OX40 agonist ivuxolimab in advanced cancers. Libraries were built with the immunoSEQ multiplex PCR assay. TCRdb retrieved this table from immuneACCESS and kept in-frame rearrangements only. Not all clones are present; in checked studies, unresolved V genes account for under half, and no reason is known for the remainder. Recorded for this sample are around 40,000 clones; 80% to 90% of them occurred a single time. The top ten clonotypes cover roughly 3.9% of the sample. Sequenced here: CD4+ or CD8+ T cells sorted from blood, sampled in a trial of the OX40 agonist ivuxolimab. Every receptor here comes from an adult with an advanced solid tumor such as melanoma, head and neck, liver or kidney cancer.

The chain has TRBV10-3 and TRBJ2-2, with 9 nucleotides matching TRBD1. With V trimmed by 0 bases and J by 4 bases, 6 bases remained unmatched. Germline CDR1 reads ENHRY; CDR2 reads SYGVKD. This CDR3 is built from 17 residues. The CDR3 region is CAISESQGASITGELFF. The DNA for the CDR3 is TGTGCCATCAGTGAGTCACAGGGGGCGAGTATCACCGGGGAGCTGTTTTTT.

This clone was recorded once. The chain combines TRBV2 with TRBJ2-7, with D hard to call. Trimming left V 0 bases short and J 0 bases short, with 6 bases between. Germline values: CDR1 SNHLY, CDR2 FYNNEI. The CDR3 consists of 14 residues. CDR3 DNA: TGTGCCAGCAGTGAAGCGTACAGCTCCTACGAGCAGTACTTC. Translating it yields CASSEAYSSYEQYF.

The V and J genes are TRBV11-3 and TRBJ1-1, with 7 bases identical to TRBD1. The CDR3 runs to 14 residues. CDR1 and CDR2 (germline): SGHNT, YENEEA. V shed 3 bases and J 2 bases; nucleotides not matched to a gene: 3. CDR3 DNA sequence: TGTGCCAGCAGCTTCCACAGGGGTAACACTGAAGCTTTCTTT. Its translation: CASSFHRGNTEAFF.

The V and J genes are TRBV7-2 and TRBJ1-2, with 7 nucleotides matching TRBD1. The CDR3 contains 17 residues. Germline-derived CDR1 and CDR2 are SGHTA and FQGNSA. The V and J ends lost 1 base and 4 bases, in that order; junction bases with no gene match: 12. The CDR3 protein is CASSLVAAGGLGYGYTF. DNA for the CDR3: TGTGCCAGCAGCTTAGTCGCGGCAGGGGGTCTAGGCTATGGCTACACCTTC.

This rearrangement joins TRBV18 to TRBJ2-1, with D hard to call. Trimming removed 3 bases from V and 5 bases from J, with 11 bases in between. In germline, CDR1 is KGHSH, CDR2 LQKENI. The CDR3 length is 14 residues. Written as DNA, the CDR3 is TGTGCCAGCTCACCTGCCAGTAAGAACAATGAGCAGTTCTTC. Protein product: CASSPASKNNEQFF.

This chain connects TRBV12-5 to TRBJ1-1; no clear D. Trimming took 2 bases from V and 1 from J, leaving 5 bases between them. The CDR3 is 13 amino acids. The germline CDR1 and CDR2 sequences are LGHNT and FRNRAP. In DNA, the CDR3 is TGTGCTAGTGGTTTGCAGGCGAACACTGAAGCTTTCTTT. Its protein product is CASGLQANTEAFF.

This chain uses TRBV30 with TRBJ2-7; possibly TRBD2 for D (5 bases). There are 14 residues in the CDR3. From germline, CDR1 is GTSNPN and CDR2 SVGIG (reference sequence). V was shortened by 0 bases and J by 3 bases, with 12 bases between the two germline ends. CDR3 bases: TGTGCCTGGAGTGTGGGTGAGGGCCACTACGAGCAGTACTTC. Protein sequence: CAWSVGEGHYEQYF.

The chain joins TRBV20-1 to TRBJ1-5; D remains ambiguous. The length of the CDR3 is 11 residues. V lost 4 bases and J lost 9, with 10 bases in between. Germline V gene data show CDR1 as DFQATT and CDR2 as SNEGSKA (reference sequence). The CDR3 loop reads CSAKLNGPQHF. CDR3 nucleotides: TGCAGTGCTAAACTTAATGGGCCCCAGCATTTT.

The CDR3 DNA sequence: TGCGCCAGCAGGCCGGTAGCGGGATACGAGCAGTACTTC. It codes for CASRPVAGYEQYF. The chain recombines TRBV5-1 with TRBJ2-7; TRBD2 matches at 8 bases. The CDR3 has 13 amino acids. Per the germline V gene, CDR1 is SGHRS and CDR2 is YFSETQ. V lost 5 bases to trimming and J lost 4 bases; unmatched junction nucleotides: 5.

The CDR3 DNA follows: TGCGCCAGCAGCTCCGGACAGAACACCGGGGAGCTGTTTTTT. Translation: CASSSGQNTGELFF. The rearrangement links TRBV5-1 to TRBJ2-2, with a tentative D call TRBD1 (5 bases). The germline V gene encodes CDR1 SGHRS and CDR2 YFSETQ. The length of the CDR3 is 14 residues. The germline V and J ends were trimmed by 3 bases and 1 base, with 7 bases remaining between them.

The CDR3: CASSPGQVFYGYTF. The CDR3 nucleotides are TGTGCCAGCTCACCGGGACAGGTCTTCTATGGCTACACCTTC. The chain combines TRBV18 with TRBJ1-2, with 8 bases fitting TRBD1. From germline, CDR1 is KGHSH and CDR2 LQKENI. J lost 4 bases, V lost 3 bases, and 4 bases had no gene match. This CDR3 is built from 14 residues.

The chain recombines TRBV7-2 with TRBJ2-7; 7 bases are a match to TRBD1. Per germline, CDR1 SGHTA and CDR2 FQGNSA. The ends lost 4 bases at V and 1 base at J; junction bases unmatched: 4. The CDR3 is made up of 14 amino acids. This CDR3 is CASSSYRGSYEQYF. The CDR3 bases are TGTGCCAGCAGCTCCTACAGGGGTTCCTACGAGCAGTACTTC.

The chain couples TRBV25-1 to TRBJ2-3; D uncertain. The V and J ends lost 4 bases and 0 bases respectively, with 8 bases between them. Looked up from germline, CDR1 is MGHDK and CDR2 is SYGVNS. The length of the CDR3 is 14 residues. The CDR3 protein is CASSARRSTDTQYF. For the CDR3, the DNA is TGTGCCAGCAGTGCCAGGCGTAGCACAGATACGCAGTATTTT.

The chain employs TRBV11-1 and TRBJ1-2; TRBD1 is a possible D gene (5 bases). The CDR3 is 11 amino acids. Trimming pared 1 base from V and 11 bases from J, leaving 8 bases between. Per germline, CDR1 SGHAT and CDR2 FQDESV (reference sequence). The CDR3 protein is CASSLGQRYTF. In DNA form, the CDR3 reads TGTGCCAGCAGCTTAGGACAGCGATACACCTTC.

The CDR3 reads CASRTGQGHNSPLHF. The CDR3 DNA sequence: TGTGCCAGCAGAACCGGACAGGGTCATAATTCACCCCTCCACTTT. The chain uses TRBV2 and TRBJ1-6; TRBD1 matches at 8 bases. The CDR3 is 15 residues long. Germline assignment: CDR1 SNHLY and CDR2 FYNNEI. Germline trimming cut 6 bases from V and 5 bases from J; bases unmatched to any gene: 6.

The chain uses TRBV19 and TRBJ2-2, with 9 bases matching TRBD1. This CDR3 is 16 amino acids long. The ends lost 2 bases at V and 2 bases at J; junction bases unmatched: 3. CDR1 is LNHDA and CDR2 is SQIVND in the germline V gene (reference sequence). The CDR3 sequence: CASSIRTGANTGELFF. The DNA for the CDR3 is TGTGCCAGTAGTATAAGGACAGGGGCCAACACCGGGGAGCTGTTTTTT. Complete variable domain (other parts from reference TRBV19 and TRBJ2-2): DGGITQSPKYLFRKEGQNVTLSCEQNLNHDAMYWYRQDPGQGLRLIYYSQIVNDFQKGDIAEGYSVSREKKESFPLTVTSAQKNPTAFYLCASSIRTGANTGELFFGEGSRLTVL.

V usage is TRBV19 and J usage is TRBJ1-5; TRBD1 aligns across 8 bases. Trimming at V came to 6 bases and at J to 0 bases, leaving 4 bases not matched to a gene. The V gene's germline CDR1 is LNHDA and CDR2 SQIVND (reference sequence). The CDR3 sequence is 15 residues long. CDR3 amino acids: CASRPGQASNQPQHF. The CDR3 nucleotides read TGTGCCAGTAGGCCGGGACAGGCTAGCAATCAGCCCCAGCATTTT.

This clone was picked up a small number of times. The chain combines TRBV7-6 with TRBJ1-1; no clear D gene. V was pared by 5 bases and J by 0 bases, with 13 bases between. Germline V CDR1 and CDR2: SGHVS, FNYEAQ. The CDR3 extends over 15 amino acids. The CDR3 DNA reads TGTGCCAGCAGCCCTAACCCAACTATGAACACTGAAGCTTTCTTT. Its protein product is CASSPNPTMNTEAFF.

The rearrangement links TRBV9 to TRBJ2-2, with D possibly TRBD2 on 6 matching bases. The CDR3 loop spans 16 amino acids. Per germline, CDR1 SGDLS and CDR2 YYNGEE. V dropped 0 bases and J dropped 4 bases, with 13 bases sitting between them. The CDR3 here is CASSVVTGAGTGELFF. DNA for the CDR3: TGTGCCAGCAGCGTAGTAACGGGAGCGGGCACCGGGGAGCTGTTTTTT. Full variable domain (outside the CDR3, taken from reference TRBV9 and TRBJ2-2): DSGVTQTPKHLITATGQRVTLRCSPRSGDLSVYWYQQSLDQGLQFLIQYYNGEERAKGNILERFSAQQFPDLHSELNLSSLELGDSALYFCASSVVTGAGTGELFFGEGSRLTVL.

This sequence joins TRBV14 and TRBJ2-1; 7 nucleotides agree with TRBD2. The CDR3 extends over 15 amino acids. The V gene end was trimmed by 1 base and the J gene end by 12 bases; junction bases not matched to a gene: 12. The V gene's germline CDR1 is SGHDN and CDR2 FVKESK. CDR3 protein: CASSQGEGLRGRQFF. The CDR3 nucleotides are TGTGCCAGCAGCCAAGGCGAGGGACTGCGCGGGAGGCAGTTCTTC.

This clone was observed a few times. V usage is TRBV6-5 and J usage is TRBJ2-1; TRBD1 is a possible D gene (6 bases). V shed 0 bases and J shed 9 bases, with 12 bases lying between them. CDR1 and CDR2 from the germline V gene are MNHEY and SVGAGI. This CDR3 spans 14 amino acids. Here the CDR3 reads CASSYSIGTFEQFF. CDR3 sequence (DNA): TGTGCCAGCAGTTACTCGATTGGGACATTTGAGCAGTTCTTC.

The chain has TRBV28 and TRBJ2-5, with 10 bases fitting TRBD1. The junction had 8 bases not matched to a gene; V was cut back by 5 bases and J by 5 bases. The CDR3 contains 15 residues. Per germline, CDR1 MDHEN and CDR2 SYDVKM. CDR3 sequence: CASSTGGTGDETQYF. The CDR3 DNA is TGTGCCAGCAGTACGGGGGGGACAGGGGATGAGACCCAGTACTTC.

This rearrangement joins TRBV19 to TRBJ2-7; D unclear. CDR1 and CDR2 from the germline V gene are LNHDA and SQIVND (reference sequence). V was pared by 1 base and J by 2 bases, with 12 bases between. This CDR3 is 15 amino acids long. CDR3 loop: CASSIVGQETYEQYF. As DNA, the CDR3 is TGTGCCAGTAGTATAGTCGGGCAGGAAACCTACGAGCAGTACTTC.

This clone has more than one count but fewer than ten. This sequence joins TRBV7-2 and TRBJ2-7, with 9 bases lining up with TRBD1. In germline, CDR1 is SGHTA, CDR2 FQGNSA. V lost 5 bases to trimming and J lost 2 bases; unmatched junction nucleotides: 7. The CDR3 loop spans 15 amino acids. The CDR3 DNA is TGTGCCAGCAGCCAAGGGACAGGGAGGACCTACGAGCAGTACTTC. Translated: CASSQGTGRTYEQYF.

The chain links TRBV23-1 to TRBJ2-4; D is unresolved. TRBV23-1 carries the ORF label, with uncertain function. The CDR3 spans 14 residues. The V and J ends lost 0 bases and 6 bases respectively, with 9 bases between them. CDR3 amino acids: CASSQSPPLNIQYF. CDR3 in DNA: TGCGCCAGCAGTCAATCCCCCCCGCTAAACATTCAGTACTTC.

The chain links TRBV28 to TRBJ2-7; TRBD2 aligns across 10 bases. V lost 5 bases and J lost 4; bases outside the gene matches: 11. This CDR3 has 16 residues. Germline V gene lookup returns CDR1 MDHEN and CDR2 SYDVKM. This CDR3 reads CASSAPSGRTRYEQYF. CDR3 DNA: TGTGCCAGCAGTGCCCCTAGCGGGAGAACAAGGTACGAGCAGTACTTC.

The CDR3 bases are TGCGCCAGCAGCTTGACGACAGGTACCTACGAGCAGTACTTC. This gives the protein CASSLTTGTYEQYF. The rearrangement uses TRBV5-1 and TRBJ2-7; tentative D call: TRBD1 (6 bases). This CDR3 has 14 amino acids. Trimming took 1 base from V and 2 from J, leaving 10 bases between them. Germline V CDR1 and CDR2: SGHRS, YFSETQ.

This sequence joins TRBV27 and TRBJ2-1; 14 bases are a match to TRBD2. This CDR3 region has 20 residues. V dropped 1 base and J dropped 7; count of bases not matched to a gene: 15. Germline values: CDR1 MNHEY, CDR2 SMNVEV (reference sequence). The CDR3 DNA sequence: TGTGCCAGCAGTTTATTTCCGGGACTAGCGGGAGTAGGGGCCGGAAATGAGCAGTTCTTC. This translates into CASSLFPGLAGVGAGNEQFF.

The chain has TRBV29-1 and TRBJ2-5; D might be TRBD1 (6 bases). The CDR3 totals 11 residues. V lost 7 bases to trimming and J lost 5 bases, with 11 bases between them. Germline V gene sequence: CDR1 SQVTM, CDR2 ANQGSEA. This chain's CDR3 is CSAYREETQYF. CDR3 DNA sequence: TGCAGCGCCTACAGGGAGGAGACCCAGTACTTC.

The chain combines TRBV11-2 with TRBJ1-1, with D maybe TRBD1 (5 bases). This CDR3 is built from 11 residues. CDR1 is SGHAT and CDR2 is FQNNGV in the germline V gene. V lost 3 bases and J 6 bases, leaving 5 bases between the germline ends. CDR3 in DNA: TGTGCCAGCAGCTTGGGGCCTGAAGCTTTCTTT. Residues: CASSLGPEAFF.

The J gene is TRBJ1-1, the V gene TRBV5-6, with D perhaps matching TRBD1 (5 bases). Per germline, CDR1 SGHDT and CDR2 YYEEEE. Deletions cut 0 bases from V and 2 bases from J, with 14 bases between. The CDR3 spans 16 residues. The DNA of the CDR3 is TGTGCCAGCAGCTTGGGAGGGCGGGGGTCCAACACTGAAGCTTTCTTT. The encoded protein is CASSLGGRGSNTEAFF.

J is TRBJ2-3 and V is TRBV28; the D gene could be TRBD1 or TRBD2 (7 bases each). CDR1 and CDR2 (germline): MDHEN, SYDVKM. V was clipped by 3 bases and J by 5 bases, with 18 bases between them. The CDR3 contains 16 residues. CDR3 DNA sequence: TGTGCCAGCAGTTTCAGGGGGGAGGGGGTGAGAGATACGCAGTATTTT. The encoded protein is CASSFRGEGVRDTQYF.